The source of this TCR beta chain is a study of spatial heterogeneity in lung cancer. Findings of the study overall: How many expanded intratumoral alpha and beta TCRs were present tracked the tumor mutation count, which was a count of nonsynonymous mutations.

CDR1 and CDR2 from the germline V gene are MGHRA and YSYEKL. The CDR3 loop spans 19 amino acids. The study tagged each TCR cDNA molecule with a unique molecular identifier. TCRdb recomputed calls from the 5' RACE reads with MiXCR, one row per CDR3 protein. The data contain 9,000 to 13,000 distinct CDR3 sequences, roughly 8% of them singletons. The time point here: sample taken at primary tumor resection. Samples were obtained from about 75 donors, all untreated early-stage non-small cell lung cancer patients. Points on this clonotype: The antigen remains undetermined. At one end, the junction sequence differs from germline, possibly due to a read error. The library was built for alpha chains, so this beta chain is an off-target read and its size means little.

The sequence was obtained from a female donor with early-stage non-small cell lung cancer. V and J are TRBV4-1 and TRBJ2-7; TRBD2 aligns across 15 bases. Specimen: lung tumor tissue, collected at surgery. The CDR3 bases are TGCGTCAGCAGCCACCCGGGACTAGCGGGGGGAATCGACTTCTACGAGCAGTACTTC. Protein: CVSSHPGLAGGIDFYEQYF.